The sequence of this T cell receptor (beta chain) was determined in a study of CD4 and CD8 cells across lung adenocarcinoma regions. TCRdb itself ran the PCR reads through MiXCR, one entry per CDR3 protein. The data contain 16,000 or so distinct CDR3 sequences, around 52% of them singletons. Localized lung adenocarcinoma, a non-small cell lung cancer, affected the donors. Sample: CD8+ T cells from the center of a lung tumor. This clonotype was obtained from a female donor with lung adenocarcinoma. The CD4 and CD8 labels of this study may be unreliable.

The CDR3 region is CASKPGEGYGYTF. The CDR3 DNA is TGTGCCAGCAAGCCAGGGGAGGGCTATGGCTACACCTTC. The J gene is TRBJ1-2, the V gene TRBV27; D is perhaps TRBD1 (6 bases). The V end was cut by 7 bases, the J end by 4 bases, with 13 bases between. The CDR3 consists of 13 residues. CDR1 is MNHEY and CDR2 is SMNVEV in the germline V gene (reference sequence).